This T cell receptor beta chain was documented in a study of blood T cells in healthy people across ages (dated by TCRdb to between 2015 and 2017). Regarding the complete study: In model experiments, template switching captured about one uniquely barcoded TCR beta cDNA molecule for every two T cells. Age-related changes in TCR beta repertoire diversity were measured in the study by deep sequencing normalized with unique cDNA molecular identifiers. Using the same blood draw, the study looked at two additional independent replicas of 1 million unique cDNA reads for two donors, one aged 18 to 30 and the other aged 80 or older. Four age groups were formed from the donors: young (average approximately 15 years), middle-aged (approximately 41), aged (approximately 60) and long-lived (roughly 81).

The trim is 4 bases for V and 7 bases for J, with a gap of 20 bases between the germline ends. As encoded in the germline V gene (reference sequence), CDR1 is PRHDT while CDR2 is FYEKMQ. The CDR3 covers 16 residues, taking in both the cysteine and the phenylalanine. The DNA shown is the 48-base CDR3, in frame from base 1. Worth noting for this clonotype: Which antigen it targets is not known. Within one base of it there is no much larger clone, and no base qualities were kept.

The full study reports these points: Donor CMV infection status was unknown, potentially confounding age-related changes in expanded clonotypes. Observed TCR beta diversity per million T cells fell roughly linearly with age, and a significant reduction was already apparent by age approximately 41. Estimates of total diversity based on one million sequenced T cells were considered lower bounds and underestimates. Compared with the aged group, the long-lived group had more naive CD4+ T cells, fewer expanded clones and increased TCR diversity, a pattern suggesting age selection. There was a strong correlation between observed TCR beta diversity and the percentage of naive T cells measured by flow cytometry. Because profiling used bulk unsorted PBMCs, naive and antigen-experienced compartments could not be compared conclusively.

The approximately 39 donors, aged 6 to 90 years, were systemically healthy Caucasian individuals from Russia. Each donor gave roughly 9.5 milliliters of peripheral blood, collected into EDTA-treated Vacutainer tubes. Ficoll-Paque density-gradient centrifugation was used to isolate PBMCs, with at least 6.5 million per sample. Total RNA was extracted from PBMCs with Trizol reagent, with at least 5 micrograms obtained per sample. For every donor, an aliquot of PBMCs went through flow cytometry to measure the percentages of naive CD45RAhigh/CD27high T cells. The library was made by 5' RACE. Instrument on record: Illumina HiSeq 2500. The second PCR ran for roughly 7 to 11 cycles and used a J-beta primer mix along with a sample-barcoded 5' primer. A template-switch 5' adaptor carrying 12 random nucleotides introduced a unique molecular identifier onto each TCR beta cDNA molecule. At least 2.5 million CDR3-containing paired-end reads were obtained from each sample. First-strand cDNA was synthesized from all RNA with the Mint cDNA synthesis kit, primed by a TRBC-specific oligonucleotide. All cDNA was treated with uracil-DNA glycosylase and then went through a first 18-cycle PCR with the universal primers M1SS and BC2_uni_R. In the source study's methods: For normalization, 1 million high-quality reads, each with a distinct molecular identifier, were randomly selected from each sample. Instead of being binned into consensus sequences, reads that shared molecular identifiers were thrown out. MiTCR, run with a Q25 quality threshold and the strictest error-elimination algorithm, handled CDR3 identification, clonotype clustering and error correction. Lower-bound total TCR beta diversity was estimated with a nonparametric unseen species model using Euler transformation. In TCRdb, the public reads were trimmed at Q25 with fastp and aligned with MiXCR, with productive beta chains retained. Each CDR3 protein appears once, grouped with its most common genes and DNA. The V and J calls shown here were made by TCRdb, not taken from the authors' results. Present in this sample are a few hundred thousand distinct CDR3 sequences, about 27% of which were seen just once. The ten largest make up approximately 3.7% of the sample.

These data were also filed under a second study, of T cells of mothers and their children. As the second paper documents: The donors were nine systemically healthy Caucasian individuals, made up of three mothers and their six children. cDNA synthesis consumed the entire amount of extracted RNA, loaded at approximately 1.6 ug RNA in each 15 ul reaction. Sample barcodes and 2-4 random nucleotides were added via the M1S primer in the second PCR. Over 8.5 million TCR beta CDR3 reads were obtained for each mother, and 2.5 million to 3 million reads were obtained for each child. Thymic selection similarly shapes TCR recombination output in related and unrelated pairs, with minor effect from inherited differences. Related mother-child pairs always showed normalized repertoire overlap that was slightly higher than in unrelated mother-child pairs, though the difference was never significant. No persistent microchimeric T cell clones were detected, at a sensitivity of 80 to 100 clones per million clonotypes. To look for features that set related mother-child pairs apart from unrelated individuals, the researchers ran deep NGS to compare the TCR beta repertoires of mothers and children. Mothers averaged about 37 +/- 4 years of age and children averaged around 11 +/- 4 years. After adapters were ligated using NEBNext reagents, the libraries underwent 100+100 nt paired-end sequencing on an Illumina HiSeq 2000. To prevent cross-contamination, the mother and child libraries were prepared a month apart and were sequenced in separate runs. For each donor, somewhere between about 450,000 and 2,000,000 distinct TCR beta clonotypes were identified. Naive TCR beta clonotypes were estimated from low-frequency clonotypes matched to each donor's FACS-determined naive share, without sorting.

The sequenced sample consisted of blood. This sequence uses TRBV13 and TRBJ2-1; the D match is possibly TRBD1 or TRBD2, with 5 bases aligned in each. The sequence derives from a boy aged 2 to 9 in good health. The CDR3 protein is CASSSPGAGRDNEQFF. At the DNA level, the sequence is TGTGCCAGCAGCTCCCCTGGGGCGGGCAGGGATAATGAGCAGTTCTTC.